A selection of T cell receptor beta chains follows, all from one sample in a study of identical twins. TCRdb itself ran the 5' RACE reads through MiXCR, one entry per CDR3 protein. Among about 530,000 distinct CDR3 sequences listed, roughly 15% were seen once. The same data also contributed to another study, on yellow fever vaccine responses in identical twins.

Sequencing used CD4+ T cells sorted from blood. Every receptor here comes from a woman under 30 in good health. CDR3s include the opening cysteine and the closing phenylalanine or tryptophan. A D gene is named only where the DNA matches it firmly. Rows give clone size only sometimes, using once, few, many, or a class for an expanded clone.

CDR3nt,CDR3aa,j_gene,d_gene,abundance,v_gene
TGTGCCAGCAGCCGGGAATTGGGGGGGAGACAAGAGACCCAGTACTTC,CASSRELGGRQETQYF,TRBJ2-5,TRBD2,.,TRBV7-6
TGTGCCAGCAGTGAAAGGGAAATGAACACTGAAGCTTTCTTT,CASSEREMNTEAFF,TRBJ1-1,.,few,TRBV6-1
TGTGCCAGTTCTCAGGAGGGGGCTACGTACGAGCAGTACTTC,CASSQEGATYEQYF,TRBJ2-7,.,.,TRBV6-1
TGTGCCAGCGGCCGGCTAGCCCGCTACGAGCAGTACTTC,CASGRLARYEQYF,TRBJ2-7,.,few,TRBV28
TGCAGCGTTCGGCAGGGCCACAATGAGCAGTTCTTC,CSVRQGHNEQFF,TRBJ2-1,.,few,TRBV29-1
TGTGCCAGCAGTGAAGGACGCGGGAACACCGGGGAGCTGTTTTTT,CASSEGRGNTGELFF,TRBJ2-2,.,.,TRBV6-1
TGCGCCAGCAGCTCAAGGACAGGGGGGGAAGGAGCTTTCTTT,CASSSRTGGEGAFF,TRBJ1-1,TRBD1,.,TRBV5-1
TGTGCCAGCAACCAGGGGGACTTCTCTGGAAACACCATATATTTT,CASNQGDFSGNTIYF,TRBJ1-3,TRBD1,.,TRBV3-1
TGCGCCAGCAGCGAGCAGGGAGACGAGGTCGGCGGGGAGCTGTTTTTT,CASSEQGDEVGGELFF,TRBJ2-2,.,few,TRBV5-1
TGTGCCAGCAGCCTTTTAAAATCTGGAAACACCATATATTTT,CASSLLKSGNTIYF,TRBJ1-3,.,.,TRBV3-1
TGTGCCAGCGAGGGGACAGACCTAGCCGCGAGCTACAATGAGCAGTTCTTC,CASEGTDLAASYNEQFF,TRBJ2-1,TRBD1,.,TRBV2
TGTGCCAGCAGTTTGTCGGACACTCGACTCCTCCACTTT,CASSLSDTRLLHF,TRBJ1-6,.,few,TRBV12-3/TRBV12-4
TGTGCCAGCAGCTTAGGGTCAGCGGGCTACGAGCAGTACTTC,CASSLGSAGYEQYF,TRBJ2-7,.,few,TRBV13
TGTGCCAGCAGTTTGGGAGTCGGTTATAACTATGGCTACACCTTC,CASSLGVGYNYGYTF,TRBJ1-2,.,many,TRBV12-3/TRBV12-4
TGCAGCGTTAAGCGGGGAAGCTCCTACAATGAGCAGTTCTTC,CSVKRGSSYNEQFF,TRBJ2-1,TRBD2,.,TRBV29-1
TGTGCCAGTAGTGTCGATCAGCTAGCCTACAATGAGCAGTTCTTC,CASSVDQLAYNEQFF,TRBJ2-1,.,.,TRBV19
TGTGCCAGCTCACCAACAGGGGGCCTATTCCCCTACAATGAGCAGTTCTTC,CASSPTGGLFPYNEQFF,TRBJ2-1,TRBD1,few,TRBV18
TGTGCCAAAGCCACAGGGGTGGCAGATACGCAGTATTTT,CAKATGVADTQYF,TRBJ2-3,TRBD1,few,TRBV10-3
TGTGCCAGCACCTCCAGCAGAACAGCGGGGAATCAGCCCCAGCATTTT,CASTSSRTAGNQPQHF,TRBJ1-5,.,.,TRBV5-6
TGCGCCAGCAGCCCCGAGGGGGGTAGGCCCTACGAGCAGTACTTC,CASSPEGGRPYEQYF,TRBJ2-7,.,few,TRBV5-1
TGTGCCAGCAGTTCCGGGGCAAGTGAGCAGTTCTTC,CASSSGASEQFF,TRBJ2-1,.,.,TRBV6-5
TGTGCCAGCAGTTATCCCCGGGTGAGCGCGAGCTCCTACAATGAGCAGTTCTTC,CASSYPRVSASSYNEQFF,TRBJ2-1,.,.,TRBV28
TGTGCCAGCAGTTACCCGGGACAGGCATCCAATGAGCAGTTCTTC,CASSYPGQASNEQFF,TRBJ2-1,TRBD1,few,TRBV6-5
TGCGGCGCTGAGTCGGCTACGCAGTATTTT,CGAESATQYF,TRBJ2-3,.,many,TRBV29-1
TGTGCCAGCAGCTTGGTAGTGGGGATAGAGACCCAGTACTTC,CASSLVVGIETQYF,TRBJ2-5,.,.,TRBV5-5
TGTGCCAGCAGAGGCAGGGGAGCCCAGCCCCAGCATTTT,CASRGRGAQPQHF,TRBJ1-5,.,.,TRBV27
TGTGCCAGTAGCGATCTCGGGCGGACAGGGTCGGAGCAGTTCTTC,CASSDLGRTGSEQFF,TRBJ2-1,TRBD1,.,TRBV19
TGCGCCAGCAGCGCTGGACTAGCGGGAGGTGTGGAGCAGTTCTTC,CASSAGLAGGVEQFF,TRBJ2-1,TRBD2,.,TRBV5-1
TGTGCCAGCAGGCTACCGGGACTAGCGAGCTACGAGCAGTACTTC,CASRLPGLASYEQYF,TRBJ2-7,TRBD2,.,TRBV28
TGCAGCGTTGGGGGTGGTGACGGGAGCTCCTACAATGAGCAGTTCTTC,CSVGGGDGSSYNEQFF,TRBJ2-1,.,.,TRBV29-1
TGTGCCAGCAGGCGGCCAGGGGGAGAGACCCAGTACTTC,CASRRPGGETQYF,TRBJ2-5,TRBD1,many,TRBV12-3/TRBV12-4
TGTGCCAGCAGCTTAGGTCTCTCGAGGGGCGGGGAGACCCAGTACTTC,CASSLGLSRGGETQYF,TRBJ2-5,.,few,TRBV7-7
TGTGCCAGCAGCGTTGGGGCGACCTTGGCGAATGAGCAGTTCTTC,CASSVGATLANEQFF,TRBJ2-1,.,few,TRBV9
TGTGCCAGCAGCCAAGACTGGAGAGGCGATGAGCAGTTCTTC,CASSQDWRGDEQFF,TRBJ2-1,.,few,TRBV3-1
TGTGCCAGCAGCCGGACAGTTATTGCACTAGGCAATGAGCAGTTCTTC,CASSRTVIALGNEQFF,TRBJ2-1,.,few,TRBV5-8
TGCGCCAGCAGCTCGGACTCCTTCTCCTACAATGAGCAGTTCTTC,CASSSDSFSYNEQFF,TRBJ2-1,.,few,TRBV5-1
TGCAGTGGGCAGGGACAGGGAGGTTACTACGAGCAGTACTTC,CSGQGQGGYYEQYF,TRBJ2-7,TRBD1,few,TRBV20-1
TGTGCCACCAGTGACCCCGGACTAGCGGGAGGACGGTGGCAGTTCTTC,CATSDPGLAGGRWQFF,TRBJ2-1,TRBD2,.,TRBV24-1
TGCGCCAGCAGCTTGGGACCTGAGGGGGCCGGGGAGCTGTTTTTT,CASSLGPEGAGELFF,TRBJ2-2,.,.,TRBV5-1
TGTGCCAGCAGCCCTTGGACGGTAAACACCGGGGAGCTGTTTTTT,CASSPWTVNTGELFF,TRBJ2-2,.,.,TRBV14
TGTGCCACCAGTGATTCGGGGACCTACAATGAGCAGTTCTTC,CATSDSGTYNEQFF,TRBJ2-1,.,many,TRBV24-1
TGTGCCAGCAGCTTAAGGGGTATCTTGAGTGAGCAGTTCTTC,CASSLRGILSEQFF,TRBJ2-1,.,few,TRBV7-8
TGTGCCAGCAGTTTACCTGGAGTCGGGTCCCACGAGCAGTACTTC,CASSLPGVGSHEQYF,TRBJ2-7,.,.,TRBV12-3/TRBV12-4
TGTGCCAGCAGCCAAGACGTGGCGGGGGGGTTCGCGTACAATGAGCAGTTCTTC,CASSQDVAGGFAYNEQFF,TRBJ2-1,TRBD2,.,TRBV3-1
TGTGCCAGCAGCGGGAGATACACAGATACGCAGTATTTT,CASSGRYTDTQYF,TRBJ2-3,.,few,TRBV6-4
TGCGCCAGCAGCGAGGACGGGCGTGGAAACACCATATATTTT,CASSEDGRGNTIYF,TRBJ1-3,.,.,TRBV5-1
TGCGCCAGCAGTGGCAGGGGCCCTGTCGCTGAAGCTTTCTTT,CASSGRGPVAEAFF,TRBJ1-1,.,.,TRBV10-2
TGTGCCTCTTACCGGGGAGGGCCTTTGAATGAGCAGTTCTTC,CASYRGGPLNEQFF,TRBJ2-1,TRBD2,.,TRBV6-1
TGCGCCAGCAGCCAAGACACGGCTTATAATTCACCCCTCCACTTT,CASSQDTAYNSPLHF,TRBJ1-6,.,few,TRBV4-1
TGTGCCAGCGGGGGGGAAACTAATGAAAAACTGTTTTTT,CASGGETNEKLFF,TRBJ1-4,.,.,TRBV21-1
TGTGCCAGCAGCTTAACAGGACTCGACTATGGCTACACCTTC,CASSLTGLDYGYTF,TRBJ1-2,.,few,TRBV7-2
TGTGCCAGTGGCGACGGGACAGGGGGTCACTACGAGCAGTACTTC,CASGDGTGGHYEQYF,TRBJ2-7,TRBD1,.,TRBV19
TGCGCCAGCAGCCTGTCGTCCATCCCGGTTTATGGCTACACCTTC,CASSLSSIPVYGYTF,TRBJ1-2,.,many,TRBV5-1
TGTGCCAGCAGCGGAGGAGCGGGAGGGCGTAACAATGAGCAGTTCTTC,CASSGGAGGRNNEQFF,TRBJ2-1,TRBD2,few,TRBV5-8
TGTGCCAGCAGTTACTCGAAAGGTGGGAGCAATCAGCCCCAGCATTTT,CASSYSKGGSNQPQHF,TRBJ1-5,.,.,TRBV6-5
TGTGCCAGCAGCCAAGGGGACAGACAAGAGACCCAGTACTTC,CASSQGDRQETQYF,TRBJ2-5,TRBD1,.,TRBV3-1